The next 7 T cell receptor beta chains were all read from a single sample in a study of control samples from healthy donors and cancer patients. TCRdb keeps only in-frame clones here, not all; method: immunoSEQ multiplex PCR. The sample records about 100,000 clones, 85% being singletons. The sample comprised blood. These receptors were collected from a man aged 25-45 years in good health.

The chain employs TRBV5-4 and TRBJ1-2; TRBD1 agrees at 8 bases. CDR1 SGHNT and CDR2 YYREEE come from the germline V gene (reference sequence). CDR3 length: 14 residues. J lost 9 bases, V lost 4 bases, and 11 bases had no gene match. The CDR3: CASSLNDRGISYTF. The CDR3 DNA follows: TGTGCCAGCAGCCTAAACGACAGGGGTATAAGCTACACCTTC. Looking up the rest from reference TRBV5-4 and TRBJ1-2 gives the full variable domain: ETGVTQSPTHLIKTRGQQVTLRCSSQSGHNTVSWYQQALGQGPQFIFQYYREEENGRGNFPPRFSGLQFPNYSSELNVNALELDDSALYLCASSLNDRGISYTFGSGTRLTVV.

Here the CDR3 reads CASNRDRGTEAFF. CDR3 sequence (DNA): TGTGCCAGTAACCGGGACAGGGGGACTGAAGCTTTCTTT. This chain connects TRBV19 to TRBJ1-1, with 11 bases fitting TRBD1. This CDR3 is built from 13 residues. V was clipped by 7 bases and J by 5 bases; unmatched bases: 3. The germline CDR1 and CDR2 sequences are LNHDA and SQIVND (reference sequence).

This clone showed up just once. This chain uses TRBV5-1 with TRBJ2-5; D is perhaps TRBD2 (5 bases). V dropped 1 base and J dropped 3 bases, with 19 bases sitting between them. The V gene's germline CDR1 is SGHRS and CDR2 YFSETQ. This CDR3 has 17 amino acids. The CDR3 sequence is CASSLSSSRLLKETQYF. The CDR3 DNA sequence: TGCGCCAGCAGCTTGTCTTCCTCGAGACTATTAAAAGAGACCCAGTACTTC.

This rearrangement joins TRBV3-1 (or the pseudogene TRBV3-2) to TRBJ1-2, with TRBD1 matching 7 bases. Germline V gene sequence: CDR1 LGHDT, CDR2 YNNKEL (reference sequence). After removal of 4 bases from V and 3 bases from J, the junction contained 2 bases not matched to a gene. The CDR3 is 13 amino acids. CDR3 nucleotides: TGTGCCAGCAGCCGTACAGGGGACTATGGCTACACCTTC. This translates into CASSRTGDYGYTF.

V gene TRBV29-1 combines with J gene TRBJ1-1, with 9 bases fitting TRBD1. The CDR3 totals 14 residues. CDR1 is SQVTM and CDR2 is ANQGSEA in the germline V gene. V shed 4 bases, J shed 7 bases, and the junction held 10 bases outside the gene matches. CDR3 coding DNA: TGCAGCGTTGCTCCTACAGGGGGCGTTGGTGAAGCTTTCTTT. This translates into CSVAPTGGVGEAFF.

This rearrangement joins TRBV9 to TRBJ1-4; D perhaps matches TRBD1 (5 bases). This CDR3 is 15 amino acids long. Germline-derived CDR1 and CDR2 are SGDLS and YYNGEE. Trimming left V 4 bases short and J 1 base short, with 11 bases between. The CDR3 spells CASSPLGGTNEKLFF. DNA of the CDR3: TGTGCCAGCAGCCCCCTGGGGGGAACTAATGAAAAACTGTTTTTT.

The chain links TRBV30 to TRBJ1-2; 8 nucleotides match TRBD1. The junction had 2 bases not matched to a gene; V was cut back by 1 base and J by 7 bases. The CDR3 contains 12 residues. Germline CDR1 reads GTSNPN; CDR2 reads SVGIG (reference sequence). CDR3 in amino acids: CAWSDQGAGYTF. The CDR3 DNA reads TGTGCCTGGAGTGATCAGGGGGCTGGCTACACCTTC. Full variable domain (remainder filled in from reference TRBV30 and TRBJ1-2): SQTIHQWPATLVQPVGSPLSLECTVEGTSNPNLYWYRQAAGRGLQLLFYSVGIGQISSEVPQNLSASRPQDRQFILSSKKLLLSDSGFYLCAWSDQGAGYTFGSGTRLTVV.